The next 25 T cell receptor beta chains were all read from a single sample in a study of early T cells in non-severe SARS-CoV-2 infection. Via MiXCR, TCRdb re-called the 5' RACE reads, giving one row per CDR3 protein. The sample carries approximately 29,000 distinct CDR3 sequences, roughly 6.1% recorded once. The specimen was whole blood. These receptor sequences come from an adult who was a healthcare worker with PCR-confirmed SARS-CoV-2 infection or an uninfected control (not recorded which).

This clonotype was seen repeatedly, ten times or more. This sequence joins TRBV2 and TRBJ2-6; no definite D call. The germline V and J ends were trimmed by 1 base and 0 bases, with 13 bases remaining between them. The length of the CDR3 is 18 residues. Germline V gives CDR1 SNHLY, CDR2 FYNNEI. The CDR3 sequence is CASSEVDGRLSGANVLTF. CDR3 DNA sequence: TGTGCCAGCAGTGAAGTTGACGGAAGACTCTCTGGGGCCAACGTCCTGACTTTC.

This clonotype was seen only once. The rearrangement links TRBV29-1 to TRBJ2-7; D gene ambiguous. Per the germline V gene, CDR1 is SQVTM and CDR2 is ANQGSEA. V was clipped by 5 bases and J by 0 bases, with 2 bases between them. The CDR3 has 10 residues. The CDR3 nucleotides read TGCAGCGTTATCTCCTACGAGCAGTACTTC. It is translated as CSVISYEQYF.

This clonotype was found many times. The chain combines TRBV5-1 with TRBJ2-5, with 7 positions matching TRBD2. The CDR3 spans 13 residues. V trimming: 3 bases; J trimming: 7 bases; junction bases outside the gene matches: 6. Germline V gives CDR1 SGHRS, CDR2 YFSETQ. CDR3 DNA: TGCGCCAGCAGCTCGCTAGCGGAGGGGACCCAGTACTTC. The encoded protein is CASSSLAEGTQYF.

In its sample, this clonotype was seen many times. The chain is built from TRBV3-1 and TRBJ1-2; D may be TRBD1 (5 bases). Germline V gene data show CDR1 as LGHDT and CDR2 as YNNKEL (reference sequence). The CDR3 sequence is 14 residues long. Trimming removed 4 bases from V and 8 bases from J, with 17 bases in between. The CDR3 sequence: CASSRSGSEWGYTF. CDR3 DNA: TGTGCCAGCAGCCGCTCAGGGTCGGAGTGGGGCTACACCTTC. Variable domain in full (rest from reference TRBV3-1 and TRBJ1-2): DTAVSQTPKYLVTQMGNDKSIKCEQNLGHDTMYWYKQDSKKFLKIMFSYNNKELIINETVPNRFSPKSPDKAHLNLHINSLELGDSAVYFCASSRSGSEWGYTFGSGTRLTVV.

Ten or more counts support this clonotype. V usage is TRBV5-1 and J usage is TRBJ2-1; 10 positions agree with TRBD1. The CDR3 contains 16 residues. Germline CDR1 SGHRS, CDR2 YFSETQ. V was pared by 4 bases and J by 0 bases, with 4 bases of the junction left unmatched. DNA of the CDR3: TGCGCCAGCAGCGGACAGGGGGTACTCTCCTACAATGAGCAGTTCTTC. It encodes CASSGQGVLSYNEQFF. Drawing the rest from reference TRBV5-1 and TRBJ2-1, the complete variable domain is KAGVTQTPRYLIKTRGQQVTLSCSPISGHRSVSWYQQTPGQGLQFLFEYFSETQRNKGNFPGRFSGRQFSNSRSEMNVSTLELGDSALYLCASSGQGVLSYNEQFFGPGTRLTVL.

Many counts were recorded for this clonotype. V is TRBV12-3 or TRBV12-4 and J is TRBJ2-1, with D perhaps matching TRBD1 (6 bases). Trimming left V 7 bases short and J 2 bases short, with 12 bases between. The CDR3 is 14 residues long. The CDR3 DNA reads TGTGCCAGCACCCAGGGGAATACCTACAATGAGCAGTTCTTC. This sequence encodes CASTQGNTYNEQFF.

This clonotype was observed at least ten times. The chain recombines TRBV12-3 or TRBV12-4 with TRBJ2-1, with TRBD1 matching over 8 bases. The CDR3 sequence is 12 residues long. The J segment lost 16 bases and the V segment lost 2 bases, leaving 7 bases of the junction unmatched. This CDR3 is CASSLSRTGPFF. The DNA for the CDR3 is TGTGCCAGCAGTTTATCAAGGACAGGGCCCTTCTTC.

The rearrangement joins TRBV7-9 to TRBJ2-7, with 8 bases matching TRBD1. V shed 5 bases, J shed 6 bases, and the junction held 3 bases outside the gene matches. CDR1 is SEHNR, CDR2 FQNEAQ, per germline (reference sequence). The length of the CDR3 is 12 residues. CDR3 residues: CASSQGAGEQYF. The CDR3 DNA follows: TGTGCCAGCAGCCAGGGGGCGGGCGAGCAGTACTTC.

This clonotype was picked up a small number of times. The genes are TRBV7-9 and TRBJ2-6; D is ambiguous. The CDR3 contains 16 residues. Germline V gives CDR1 SEHNR, CDR2 FQNEAQ (reference sequence). Trimming removed 2 bases from V and 2 bases from J, with 10 bases in between. CDR3 coding DNA: TGTGCCAGCAGCTTATATTCTAGGGCTGGGGCCAACGTCCTGACTTTC. Translating it yields CASSLYSRAGANVLTF.

This clonotype was found many times. V usage is TRBV10-3 and J usage is TRBJ1-1; 8 nucleotides line up with TRBD1. This CDR3 is 17 amino acids long. V shed 10 bases and J 1 base; nucleotides not matched to a gene: 17. The germline V gene encodes CDR1 ENHRY and CDR2 SYGVKD. The CDR3 reads CATEGRIGTGRNTEAFF. CDR3 sequence (DNA): TGTGCCACCGAAGGGCGGATCGGGACAGGAAGGAACACTGAAGCTTTCTTT.

The sample holds a few counts of this clonotype. The rearrangement uses TRBV6-1 and TRBJ2-3; 10 bases are shared with TRBD2. This CDR3 is built from 17 residues. In germline, CDR1 is MNHNS, CDR2 SASEGT. The junction had 11 bases not matched to a gene; V was cut back by 6 bases and J by 2 bases. CDR3 nucleotides: TGTGCCAGCAGCCCCTTCAGGACTAGCGGAAACACAGATACGCAGTATTTT. It specifies CASSPFRTSGNTDTQYF.

This clonotype has at least ten counts. The chain uses TRBV7-6 and TRBJ2-1, with 7 bases identical to TRBD1. CDR1 is SGHVS and CDR2 is FNYEAQ in the germline V gene. The J segment lost 8 bases and the V segment lost 4 bases, leaving 8 bases of the junction unmatched. The CDR3 has 14 amino acids. As DNA, the CDR3 is TGTGCCAGCAGCTACGGAGACAGGGTTTATGAGCAGTTCTTC. It codes for CASSYGDRVYEQFF.

Many counts were recorded for this clonotype. The genes are TRBV7-6 and TRBJ2-1; 9 nucleotides match TRBD2. The junction had 5 bases not matched to a gene; V was cut back by 5 bases and J by 0 bases. Germline V gives CDR1 SGHVS, CDR2 FNYEAQ. The CDR3 extends over 16 amino acids. The CDR3 loop is CASSLTSGNSYNEQFF. DNA of the CDR3: TGTGCCAGCAGCCTGACTAGCGGTAACTCCTACAATGAGCAGTTCTTC.

The chain has TRBV27 and TRBJ1-2; no definite D call. The CDR3 sequence is 11 residues long. The ends were cut back, 6 bases at V and 6 bases at J, with 8 bases in the middle. Germline V gene data show CDR1 as MNHEY and CDR2 as SMNVEV (reference sequence). The CDR3 is CASRSYDGYTF. Written as DNA, the CDR3 is TGTGCCAGCAGATCCTACGATGGCTACACCTTC.

This clonotype has at least ten counts. The chain uses TRBV19 and TRBJ1-2; 9 bases match TRBD1. This CDR3 region has 14 residues. Germline CDR1 reads LNHDA; CDR2 reads SQIVND (reference sequence). J gave up 3 bases and V 5 bases, and 4 bases lay outside the gene matches. The CDR3 loop is CASSPDRGHYGYTF. The CDR3 DNA reads TGTGCCAGTAGTCCGGACAGGGGACACTATGGCTACACCTTC.

This clonotype was picked up many times. This chain uses TRBV7-9 with TRBJ1-1, with 11 positions matching TRBD1. From germline, CDR1 is SEHNR and CDR2 FQNEAQ (reference sequence). The CDR3 covers 15 residues. V shed 5 bases, J shed 1 base, and the junction held 3 bases outside the gene matches. CDR3 loop: CASSRDRGANTEAFF. The DNA for the CDR3 is TGTGCCAGCAGCCGGGACAGGGGGGCGAACACTGAAGCTTTCTTT. Together with reference TRBV7-9 and TRBJ1-1, the CDR3 gives the full variable domain: DTGVSQNPRHKITKRGQNVTFRCDPISEHNRLYWYRQTLGQGPEFLTYFQNEAQLEKSRLLSDRFSAERPKGSFSTLEIQRTEQGDSAMYLCASSRDRGANTEAFFGQGTRLTVV.

The chain recombines TRBV2 with TRBJ2-2; D remains unclear. V was clipped by 5 bases and J by 4 bases, with 8 bases between them. Germline CDR1 is SNHLY and CDR2 is FYNNEI. The CDR3 has 13 residues. DNA of the CDR3: TGTGCCAGCAGTAGGCTCCTCACCGGGGAGCTGTTTTTT. Protein: CASSRLLTGELFF.

This clonotype occurred many times. The chain combines TRBV7-2 with TRBJ1-5, with 9 bases identical to TRBD1. There are 16 residues in the CDR3. The trim removed 1 base at V and 5 bases at J, leaving 6 bases unmatched. CDR1 is SGHTA, CDR2 FQGNSA, per germline. Here the CDR3 reads CASSLDWDRVYQPQHF. Here the CDR3 DNA reads TGTGCCAGCAGCTTAGATTGGGACAGGGTCTATCAGCCCCAGCATTTT.

The chain couples TRBV5-1 to TRBJ1-2; 9 bases map to TRBD1. With 4 bases clipped from V and 5 bases from J, the junction kept 9 bases outside the gene matches. This CDR3 is 15 amino acids long. Germline V lookup: CDR1 SGHRS, CDR2 YFSETQ. CDR3 loop: CASSTTGGLEYGYTF. As DNA, the CDR3 is TGCGCCAGCAGCACGACAGGGGGACTGGAATATGGCTACACCTTC. Complete variable domain (other parts from reference TRBV5-1 and TRBJ1-2): KAGVTQTPRYLIKTRGQQVTLSCSPISGHRSVSWYQQTPGQGLQFLFEYFSETQRNKGNFPGRFSGRQFSNSRSEMNVSTLELGDSALYLCASSTTGGLEYGYTFGSGTRLTVV.

The sample holds many counts of this clonotype. The rearrangement joins TRBV6-5 to TRBJ1-1; D gene uncertain. V was shortened by 2 bases and J by 1 base, with 11 bases between the two germline ends. CDR1 MNHEY and CDR2 SVGAGI come from the germline V gene. The CDR3 consists of 15 residues. This chain's CDR3 is CASSYGITRNTEAFF. CDR3 coding DNA: TGTGCCAGCAGTTACGGAATCACCAGGAACACTGAAGCTTTCTTT.

This clonotype has a handful of counts. The rearrangement joins TRBV7-6 to TRBJ1-2; D unresolved. V was pared by 4 bases and J by 6 bases, with 15 bases between. The CDR3 has 14 residues. The germline V gene has CDR1 SGHVS and CDR2 FNYEAQ. The CDR3 DNA reads as TGTGCCAGCAGCTCCCAGTTTTCCACGGATGGCTACACCTTC. It translates to CASSSQFSTDGYTF.

The gene calls are TRBV5-1 and TRBJ2-5; D may correspond to TRBD1 or TRBD2 (5 bases each). Between the trimmed V and J ends, which lost 4 bases and 1 base, there was a span of 11 bases. In germline, CDR1 is SGHRS, CDR2 YFSETQ. The CDR3 has 14 residues. The CDR3 protein is CASSGPGRQETQYF. The CDR3 DNA is TGCGCCAGCAGCGGACCGGGACGCCAAGAGACCCAGTACTTC.

This clonotype was recorded many times. This chain joins TRBV24-1 and TRBJ2-5; 9 bases align to TRBD1. V dropped 1 base and J dropped 7; count of bases not matched to a gene: 12. CDR1 is KGHDR, CDR2 SFDVKD, per germline. The CDR3 totals 17 residues. Here the CDR3 reads CATSDFGGGTGKATQYF. The CDR3 region has the DNA TGTGCCACCAGTGATTTTGGGGGCGGGACAGGGAAAGCGACCCAGTACTTC.

The table lists this clonotype with a few counts. The chain carries TRBV20-1 and TRBJ1-4; possibly TRBD1 for D (5 bases). V gave up 0 bases and J gave up 7 bases, with 12 bases separating them. The germline CDR1 and CDR2 sequences are DFQATT and SNEGSKA (reference sequence). The CDR3 contains 14 residues. DNA of the CDR3: TGCAGTGCTAGAGAACACAGGTTGGGTGAAAAACTGTTTTTT. This sequence encodes CSAREHRLGEKLFF.

There are a few counts of this clonotype. The chain's CDR3 is CASSLFQGSANEQFF. The CDR3 region has the DNA TGTGCCAGCAGCCTCTTTCAAGGGTCGGCCAATGAGCAGTTCTTC. This chain uses TRBV12-3 or TRBV12-4 with TRBJ2-1; D unclear. The CDR3 has 15 residues. Trimming took off 6 bases at V and 6 bases at J, with 18 bases between the two ends.